One T cell receptor beta chain is described in this entry. Its antigen is not known. The data stem from a study of CD8 T cells in ankylosing spondylitis. The study, taken as a whole, reports: Earlier authors reported some of these motif variants in reactive arthritis synovial fluid and blood. Reported data indicate significant enrichment of disease-linked clones within matched ankylosing spondylitis synovial fluid. Among TCR beta sequences, a motif of several highly homologous variants appeared characteristic of ankylosing spondylitis blood.

In making TCR beta libraries, quantitative 5'-RACE with molecular barcodes was used. TCRdb recomputed calls from the 5' RACE reads with MiXCR, one row per CDR3 protein. The sample has fewer than 400,000 distinct CDR3 sequences, approximately 20% seen once. The J segment lost 6 bases and the V segment lost 5 bases, leaving 6 bases of the junction unmatched. The V gene's germline CDR1 is SGHTA and CDR2 FQGTGA. There are 15 residues in the CDR3. Sample: blood, either unsorted or a sorted T cell fraction (not recorded which). This rearrangement joins TRBV7-3 to TRBJ2-1; 11 nucleotides agree with TRBD2. The clonotype comes from a male donor with ankylosing spondylitis. The CDR3 coding sequence is TGTGCCAGCAGCCAAGGAGGGACTAGCGGCAATGAGCAGTTCTTC. It yields the protein CASSQGGTSGNEQFF.